This T cell receptor (beta chain) comes out of a study of CD8+CD57+ T cells in acquired aplastic anemia. The study's findings and limits: Patients had twenty-nine CD8+ CDR3 sequences in common with controls (the shared set). Significant differences in CD8+ Simpson's diversity were not observed between patients and controls.

The study profiled TCR beta VDJ and CDR3 using genomic DNA as template. MiXCR, run by TCRdb on the reads, gives a single entry per CDR3 protein. The sample has about 160,000 distinct CDR3 sequences; 48% are singletons. CDR3 length: 14 amino acids. With 2 bases removed from V and 7 bases from J, the gap between germline ends came to 14 bases. Per the germline V gene, CDR1 is WNHNN and CDR2 is SYGVQD (reference sequence). All patients picked for sequencing had shown, by flow cytometry, an expansion of CD8+CD57+ cells. Severe acquired aplastic anemia was diagnosed in all patients. This clonotype was observed a handful of times. Antigen: not known.

The chain couples TRBV10-1 to TRBJ1-2, with D perhaps TRBD1 (6 bases). The sample consisted of sorted CD4+, CD8+, or CD8+CD57+ T cells (not recorded which) from PBMCs. This clonotype originated in a human donor with aplastic anemia. The CDR3 sequence is CASSESQGLGGYTF. DNA of the CDR3: TGCGCCAGCAGTGAGAGTCAGGGGCTGGGTGGCTACACCTTC.